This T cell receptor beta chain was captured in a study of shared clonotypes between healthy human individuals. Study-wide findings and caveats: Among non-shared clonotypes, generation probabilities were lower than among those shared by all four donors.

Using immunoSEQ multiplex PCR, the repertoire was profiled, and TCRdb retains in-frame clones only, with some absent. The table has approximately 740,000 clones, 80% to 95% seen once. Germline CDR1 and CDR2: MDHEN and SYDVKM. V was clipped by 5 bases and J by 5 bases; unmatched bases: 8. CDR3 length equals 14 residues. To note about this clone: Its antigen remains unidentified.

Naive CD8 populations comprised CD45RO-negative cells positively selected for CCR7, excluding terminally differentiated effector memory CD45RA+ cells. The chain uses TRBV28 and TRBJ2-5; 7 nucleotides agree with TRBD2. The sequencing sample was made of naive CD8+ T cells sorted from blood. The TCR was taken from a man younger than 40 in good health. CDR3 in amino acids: CASSAGLGAETQYF. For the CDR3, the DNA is TGTGCCAGCAGTGCCGGACTAGGGGCGGAGACCCAGTACTTC.